Included here is one T cell receptor (beta chain) sequence, with context. The junction shows a germline mismatch at one end, possibly a read error. This entry belongs to a study of tumor-infiltrating lymphocytes in primary liver carcinoma. Study details: T1-T3 N0M0 was the stage of the tumors, which were about 4.2 to 10 cm across.

TCR beta cDNA was reverse-transcribed from about 0.45 ug of total RNA. The reaction used a constant-region primer and ProtoScript II reverse transcriptase. Sequencing libraries for TCR beta derived from three nested multiplex PCR rounds that used slightly modified ARM-PCR. Two initial PCR rounds of about 10 cycles each paired TRBV1-TRBV30 forward primers with a C-beta reverse primer. TCRdb independently ran MiXCR on the multiplex PCR reads; one entry per CDR3 protein. The sample includes around 56,000 distinct CDR3 sequences, around 64% of them seen just once. The CDR3 has 15 residues. Germline CDR1 and CDR2: SGHAT and FQDESV (reference sequence). Starting material for RNA and DNA co-extraction consisted of about 17-32 mg of unsorted bulk tissue. Patients in the cohort were treatment-naive and living with chronic HBV infection. There were over 80% viable tumor cells in every single sample of tumor.

This rearrangement joins TRBV11-1 to TRBJ1-2; weak D call: TRBD1 (5 bases). This clonotype originated in a man in his forties with primary liver carcinoma and hepatitis B virus infection. The sequenced material came from liver tumor tissue from sampling region 2. Stated subset: tumor region T2, inferior pole. The CDR3: CAGSLSQDNDYGYTF. DNA of the CDR3: TGTGCCGGCAGCTTATCTCAGGACAACGACTATGGCTATACGTTC.